Each of the 2 T cell receptor beta chains below was sequenced from the same sample in a study of blood T cell repertoires in COVID-19. The assay was immunoSEQ multiplex PCR, and TCRdb's table has in-frame clones only and misses some. This sample has about 440,000 clones, with 90% found just once. The sequenced sample was PBMCs or T cells enriched from blood (not recorded which). The receptors here all came from a man aged 18-30 years who had recovered from COVID-19.

The chain combines TRBV28 with TRBJ1-5; a weak D match, TRBD1 (5 bases). CDR3 length equals 17 residues. The ends were cut back, 4 bases at V and 0 bases at J, with 16 bases in the middle. Looked up from germline, CDR1 is MDHEN and CDR2 is SYDVKM. The CDR3 region is CASSWGMPGYSNQPQHF. The CDR3 DNA is TGTGCCAGCAGTTGGGGAATGCCAGGGTATAGCAATCAGCCCCAGCATTTT.

This chain uses TRBV5-8 with TRBJ1-5; possible D gene TRBD1, 6 bases. The V end lost 8 bases, the J end lost 5 bases, and 14 bases lay between the germline ends. Germline V CDR1 and CDR2: SGHTS, YDEGEE. The CDR3 is 13 amino acids. CDR3 DNA: TGTGCCAGTGGGGCAGGGGATGATCAGCCCCAGCATTTT. This encodes CASGAGDDQPQHF.